Sequencing of this T cell receptor (beta chain) was carried out in a study of T cell responses to AZD1222 COVID-19 vaccine (dated by TCRdb to the early 2020s). Notes on the research overall: TCR sequencing was performed for about 240 trial participants, of whom around 200 were given two doses of AZD1222 and around 26 were given two doses of MenACWY control vaccine. Trial participants were enrolled by age into 18-55, 56-69 and 70-plus year subgroups, with around 150, 28 and 57 TCR-sequenced participants respectively. Study-wide conclusions, independent of this receptor: Because no day 14 peak-response samples were available, repertoires were characterized only after the peak T cell response. Epitopes outside the regions mutated in the B.1.351 and B.1.1.7 variants were reportedly recognized by nearly half of the unique spike-specific TCRs. Participants were mostly white British and included more females than males, and it was suggested by the authors that clonal diversity may have been underestimated. After two AZD1222 doses, spike-specific TCR breadth and depth were significantly higher than at day 0 and than in MenACWY recipients. The whole spike protein was spanned by vaccine-associated CD4 TCRs, and dominant responses were seen in regions 160-218 and 743-854. Conclusions about previously exposed vaccinees are limited, since just 6 or 7 AZD1222 recipients were seropositive for SARS-CoV-2 at baseline. The 56-69-year group was small, and its depth increase did not reach significance, likely because of low power.

The CDR3 numbers 15 residues from cysteine through phenylalanine. The entry retains the CDR3 DNA only, 45 bases that are in frame from base 1. V loses 6 bases of germline sequence and J loses 4 bases, and the interval between the two ends is 18 bases. In the germline V gene, CDR1 corresponds to LGHNA and CDR2 to YSLEER. Sample time point, as interpreted from the label and publication: baseline before first vaccination. The meaning of the sample's treatment or condition label: meningococcal conjugate vaccine given as trial control. The vaccinee samples were drawn from two UK trials, COV001 and COV002, one of which was a single-blind randomized controlled phase 2/3 trial testing AZD1222 (ChAdOx1 nCoV-19) in healthy adults. For TCRbeta chain sequencing, PBMC samples from trial participants were taken at day 0 and at day 28 after the second dose. The CDR3 regions of human TCRbeta chains were subjected to immunosequencing. The authors' pipeline ran thus. Repertoire TCRs were checked for matches against a reference library of SARS-CoV-2-specific TCRs that had been generated using the MIRA antigen-specificity platform. Breadth was defined as the fraction of unique TCRs that were SARS-CoV-2-associated, and depth was defined as the fraction of total T cells that were SARS-CoV-2-associated. Using the MIRA data, each spike-specific TCR was mapped to the spike region that the TCR reacts to and placed in a CD4 or CD8 class. Log10-transformed breadth and depth values were compared by one-way ANOVA with Sidak's multiple comparisons tests. The source is immuneACCESS, and TCRdb retained only in-frame sequences with V and J called. Part of the clones is not carried over; for the studies checked, unresolved V genes explain less than half of this, and the remainder is unexplained. V and J calls and clone size are copied from that table; D and trimming were computed from the DNA. The sample table shows some 150,000 clones, and more than 70% are seen once. The top ten constitute about 3.7% of the sample.

Concerning this clone itself: The specificity of this receptor is unknown. The record has no base qualities; no much larger clone is one base away.

The source material was peripheral blood, sampled on day 0 of MenACWY control vaccination. The TCR sequence derives from an adult in good health. In this chain, TRBV4-3 is recombined with TRBJ2-5, with a tentative D gene TRBD2 over 5 matching bases. The CDR3 loop reads CASSRSIEAGETQYF. The sequenced DNA is TGCGCCAGCAGTCGATCAATTGAGGCGGGAGAGACCCAGTACTTC.